Following are 26 T cell receptor beta chains from one sample sequenced in a study of shared clonotypes between healthy human individuals. This table comes from immunoSEQ multiplex PCR, and its TCRdb copy is limited to in-frame clones, with some not included. The sample contains 2 million to 2.5 million clones, approximately 95% of which appear only once. Sequenced: naive CD4+ T cells sorted from blood. Indicated subset: CD45RA+ positively selected. The receptors were sampled from a man aged 18-30 years in good health.

The rearrangement joins TRBV19 to TRBJ2-7; D perhaps matches TRBD2 (6 bases). The CDR3 length is 16 residues. Germline CDR1 is LNHDA and CDR2 is SQIVND (reference sequence). Between the trimmed V and J ends, which lost 5 bases and 6 bases, there was a span of 23 bases. The DNA of the CDR3 is TGTGCCAGTAGTCTGAACGGGGGACTTTCGGGGAGCGAGCAGTACTTC. Translating it yields CASSLNGGLSGSEQYF.

The CDR3 DNA sequence: TGTGCCAGCAGCCGCCCGGGGGAGGGTTTGGCTTTCTTT. As protein: CASSRPGEGLAFF. The chain links TRBV21-1 to TRBJ1-1. TRBV21-1 is labeled a pseudogene. CDR3 length: 13 amino acids.

This chain uses TRBV21-1 with TRBJ2-1; the table's D call TRBD1 went unverified against the DNA. TRBV21-1 is marked as a pseudogene. The CDR3 length is 12 residues. Written as DNA, the CDR3 is TGTGCCAGCACCGACCAGGACAATGAGCAGTTCTTC. Its protein product is CASTDQDNEQFF.

V gene TRBV5-1 combines with J gene TRBJ2-3; D remains ambiguous. The germline V gene encodes CDR1 SGHRS and CDR2 YFSETQ. V dropped 7 bases and J dropped 4 bases, with 16 bases sitting between them. This CDR3 has 14 amino acids. The CDR3 loop is CASASLGSADTQYF. The CDR3 DNA reads as TGCGCCAGCGCATCCCTAGGTTCCGCAGATACGCAGTATTTT.

This rearrangement joins TRBV7-2 to TRBJ2-1, with TRBD2 identical over 8 bases. This CDR3 has 15 residues. Per germline, CDR1 SGHTA and CDR2 FQGNSA. V trimming: 5 bases; J trimming: 9 bases; junction bases outside the gene matches: 12. The CDR3 DNA follows: TGTGCCAGCAGCGGTGGACTAGCCAGAACTGCTGAGCAGTTCTTC. Amino acid sequence: CASSGGLARTAEQFF.

The V and J genes are TRBV10-3 and TRBJ1-3; D gene ambiguous. This CDR3 spans 15 amino acids. The V gene's germline CDR1 is ENHRY and CDR2 SYGVKD. The V end lost 6 bases, the J end lost 0 bases, and 12 bases lay between the germline ends. As DNA, the CDR3 is TGTGCCATCAGGAGGACGGGGAACTCTGGAAACACCATATATTTT. Translated: CAIRRTGNSGNTIYF.

V and J are TRBV2 and TRBJ2-7, with 9 bases identical to TRBD1. Germline V lookup: CDR1 SNHLY, CDR2 FYNNEI. This CDR3 has 16 residues. The junction had 19 bases not matched to a gene; V was cut back by 9 bases and J by 7 bases. CDR3 nucleotide sequence: TGTGCCAGTAAGAGAGACCCGGGACAGGGTGTTCGGGAGCAGTACTTC. It translates to CASKRDPGQGVREQYF.

The chain links TRBV4-1 to TRBJ2-5; tentatively, D is TRBD2 (5 bases). The CDR3 consists of 16 residues. V was cut by 3 bases and J by 2 bases, with 16 bases left in between. Germline V lookup: CDR1 MGHRA, CDR2 YSYEKL. The CDR3, as DNA: TGCGCCAGCAGCCATTCACTAGGAGTGGGGCAAGAGACCCAGTACTTC. It is translated as CASSHSLGVGQETQYF.

The gene calls are TRBV10-1 and TRBJ1-1; D unclear. The CDR3 extends over 13 amino acids. Germline V gene sequence: CDR1 WNHNN, CDR2 SYGVQD (reference sequence). With 0 bases removed from V and 7 bases from J, the gap between germline ends came to 9 bases. The CDR3, as DNA: TGCGCCAGCAGTGAGTCTTCGGGGATTGAAGCTTTCTTT. Translating it yields CASSESSGIEAFF.

V and J are TRBV2 and TRBJ2-7; 10 nucleotides line up with TRBD1. This CDR3 spans 13 amino acids. Germline loops: CDR1 SNHLY, CDR2 FYNNEI. V shed 7 bases, J shed 6 bases, and the junction held 6 bases outside the gene matches. The CDR3 region is CASNGQGVVEQYF. CDR3 in DNA: TGTGCCAGCAACGGACAGGGGGTGGTCGAGCAGTACTTC.

This clone was detected only once. The chain links TRBV6-1 to TRBJ2-1; tentatively, D is TRBD2 (6 bases). Per the germline V gene, CDR1 is MNHNS and CDR2 is SASEGT. V lost 3 bases and J 9 bases, leaving 18 bases between the germline ends. The CDR3 has 15 amino acids. The DNA of the CDR3 is TGTGCCAGCAGTGAGCGTCCGACTAGATTTGGTGAGCAGTTCTTC. Protein product: CASSERPTRFGEQFF.

The chain is built from TRBV7-2 and TRBJ1-5; D gene unclear. V was clipped by 1 base and J by 4 bases, with 8 bases between them. The germline V gene encodes CDR1 SGHTA and CDR2 FQGNSA. The CDR3 has 14 amino acids. CDR3 residues: CASSLVMENQPQHF. CDR3 nucleotide sequence: TGTGCCAGCAGCTTAGTAATGGAAAATCAGCCCCAGCATTTT. Looking up the rest from reference TRBV7-2 and TRBJ1-5 gives the full variable domain: GAGVSQSPSNKVTEKGKDVELRCDPISGHTALYWYRQSLGQGLEFLIYFQGNSAPDKSGLPSDRFSAERTGGSVSTLTIQRTQQEDSAVYLCASSLVMENQPQHFGDGTRLSIL.

Points on this clone: The sample holds other DNA sequences that translate to the same CDR3. V usage is TRBV11-2 and J usage is TRBJ1-1, with TRBD1 matching 8 bases. CDR1 and CDR2 (germline): SGHAT, FQNNGV. The CDR3 has 15 amino acids. The ends lost 6 bases at V and 0 bases at J; junction bases unmatched: 6. Here the CDR3 DNA reads TGTGCCAGCAGTCCAGGGACAGGCATGAACACTGAAGCTTTCTTT. This gives the protein CASSPGTGMNTEAFF.

This chain uses TRBV11-2 with TRBJ1-1, with 8 bases that match TRBD1. The CDR3 sequence is 14 residues long. The germline V gene encodes CDR1 SGHAT and CDR2 FQNNGV. With V trimmed by 5 bases and J by 5 bases, 7 bases remained unmatched. CDR3 sequence reads: CASSPRTGRTEAFF. The CDR3 nucleotides are TGTGCCAGCAGCCCCAGGACAGGGAGGACTGAAGCTTTCTTT.

The chain carries TRBV19 and TRBJ1-5, with a possible D match to TRBD1 (6 bases). Germline assignment: CDR1 LNHDA and CDR2 SQIVND (reference sequence). V gave up 3 bases and J gave up 6 bases, with 15 bases separating them. There are 15 residues in the CDR3. CDR3 nucleotides: TGTGCCAGTAGTATGAACAGGGAAGGGGCTCAGCCCCAGCATTTT. Translation: CASSMNREGAQPQHF.

This clone occurred once. The chain employs TRBV15 and TRBJ2-7, with D unclear. V lost 1 base and J 6 bases, leaving 7 bases between the germline ends. Germline CDR1 LNHNV, CDR2 YYDKDF (reference sequence). The CDR3 covers 12 residues. CDR3 DNA: TGTGCCACCAGCAGAGTGGGAACCGAGCAGTACTTC. This encodes CATSRVGTEQYF.

V gene TRBV19 combines with J gene TRBJ1-5; 8 nucleotides line up with TRBD1. Germline CDR1 reads LNHDA; CDR2 reads SQIVND (reference sequence). J lost 13 bases, V lost 5 bases, and 7 bases had no gene match. The CDR3 is 12 residues long. The CDR3 DNA reads TGTGCCAGTAGTTCCGGGACAGGAAAGCAGCATTTT. Protein: CASSSGTGKQHF.

The chain has TRBV6-5 and TRBJ2-5; perhaps TRBD1 as D (6 bases). Germline CDR1 is MNHEY and CDR2 is SVGAGI. Between the trimmed V and J ends, which lost 2 bases and 9 bases, there was a span of 10 bases. CDR3 length: 12 residues. The CDR3 DNA sequence: TGTGCCAGCAGTTACCCAGGGGCGCCCCAGTACTTC. Translation: CASSYPGAPQYF.

The V and J genes are TRBV11-2 and TRBJ1-3; 8 bases align to TRBD1. The CDR3 consists of 16 residues. Losses at the gene ends were 5 bases for V and 2 bases for J; bases not matched to a gene: 8. CDR1 is SGHAT and CDR2 is FQNNGV in the germline V gene. CDR3 sequence reads: CASSIRLDRAGNTIYF. Here the CDR3 DNA reads TGTGCCAGCAGCATTAGACTGGACAGGGCTGGAAACACCATATATTTT.

This clone appeared a single time. The chain couples TRBV23-1 to TRBJ2-3; D ambiguous. TRBV23-1 is sorted into the ORF group, with uncertain function. The length of the CDR3 is 16 residues. The V end was cut by 1 base, the J end by 6 bases, with 17 bases between. CDR3 protein: CASSQCLRGVHDTQYF. The CDR3, as DNA: TGCGCCAGCAGTCAATGTCTTCGTGGGGTACACGATACGCAGTATTTT.

CDR3 DNA sequence: TGTGCCAGCAGCCGAGGGGGGGATCTCTACGAGCAGTACTTC. Amino acids: CASSRGGDLYEQYF. The V call is TRBV6-1, the J call TRBJ2-7, with D perhaps matching TRBD2 (7 bases). V lost 6 bases and J lost 3, with 15 bases in between. There are 14 residues in the CDR3. The germline V gene has CDR1 MNHNS and CDR2 SASEGT.

This clone was seen a single time. V is TRBV9 and J is TRBJ1-3; weak D call: TRBD1 (5 bases). The germline V and J ends were trimmed by 3 bases and 4 bases, with 11 bases remaining between them. Germline V CDR1 and CDR2: SGDLS, YYNGEE. This CDR3 comprises 14 residues. The chain's CDR3 is CASSDARGGNTIYF. In DNA form, the CDR3 reads TGTGCCAGCAGCGACGCCCGGGGGGGAAACACCATATATTTT.

V gene TRBV4-3 combines with J gene TRBJ2-4; 7 positions agree with TRBD2. Per the germline V gene, CDR1 is LGHNA and CDR2 is YSLEER. This CDR3 region has 19 residues. J was trimmed by 0 bases and V by 0 bases; bases with no gene match: 11. This chain's CDR3 is CASSQETGGTKGAKNIQYF. CDR3 sequence (DNA): TGCGCCAGCAGCCAAGAGACGGGGGGAACGAAGGGAGCCAAAAACATTCAGTACTTC.

The DNA for the CDR3 is TGTGCCAGCAGCTTAGTTCTTGGGTTGTCGACAGATACGCAGTATTTT. This sequence encodes CASSLVLGLSTDTQYF. V is TRBV11-2 and J is TRBJ2-3; D gene ambiguous. V dropped 1 base and J dropped 3 bases, with 14 bases sitting between them. Germline CDR1 is SGHAT and CDR2 is FQNNGV. There are 16 residues in the CDR3. Complete variable domain (other parts from reference TRBV11-2 and TRBJ2-3): EAGVAQSPRYKIIEKRQSVAFWCNPISGHATLYWYQQILGQGPKLLIQFQNNGVVDDSQLPKDRFSAERLKGVDSTLKIQPAKLEDSAVYLCASSLVLGLSTDTQYFGPGTRLTVL.

V and J are TRBV6-6 and TRBJ1-2; TRBD1 is a possible D gene (5 bases). V was pared by 7 bases and J by 1 base, with 13 bases between. CDR3 length: 14 residues. CDR1 is MNHNY, CDR2 SVGAGI, per germline (reference sequence). In DNA form, the CDR3 reads TGTGCCAGCACCATGGGGGGAATTAACTATGGCTACACCTTC. Translating gives CASTMGGINYGYTF.

The rearrangement joins TRBV2 to TRBJ1-5, with 7 nucleotides matching TRBD1. The V and J ends lost 3 bases and 0 bases, in that order; junction bases with no gene match: 8. In germline, CDR1 is SNHLY, CDR2 FYNNEI. This CDR3 is 17 amino acids long. Here the CDR3 DNA reads TGTGCCAGCAGTGACTGGACAGGCCGTTATAGCAATCAGCCCCAGCATTTT. Translated: CASSDWTGRYSNQPQHF. Based on the CDR3 plus reference TRBV2 and TRBJ1-5, the full variable domain is EPEVTQTPSHQVTQMGQEVILRCVPISNHLYFYWYRQILGQKVEFLVSFYNNEISEKSEIFDDQFSVERPDGSNFTLKIRSTKLEDSAMYFCASSDWTGRYSNQPQHFGDGTRLSIL.